The 25 T cell receptor beta chains below come from one sample, sequenced in a study of neurological immune-mediated disorders. TCRdb re-called the 5' RACE reads through MiXCR, storing one row per CDR3 protein. The sample carries over 90,000 distinct CDR3 sequences, roughly 10% recorded once. Described time point: longitudinal time-point 3. The sample taken for sequencing was PBMCs. The source of these receptors is a female donor with HTLV-1-associated myelopathy (HAM/TSP).

This clonotype came up many times. V usage is TRBV18 and J usage is TRBJ2-1; D not resolved. CDR1 and CDR2 from the germline V gene are KGHSH and LQKENI. This CDR3 spans 14 amino acids. Between the trimmed V and J ends, which lost 3 bases and 6 bases, there was a span of 12 bases. The CDR3 DNA follows: TGTGCCAGCTCACCCCGCGTCCCGGGCAATGAGCAGTTCTTC. This codes for CASSPRVPGNEQFF.

Ten or more counts support this clonotype. The chain has TRBV5-1 and TRBJ2-1; D ambiguous. In germline, CDR1 is SGHRS, CDR2 YFSETQ. This CDR3 is 15 amino acids long. The V gene lost 0 bases and the J gene lost 7 bases, with 14 bases spanning the gap. The CDR3, as DNA: TGCGCCAGCAGCTTGGGGTCTTCTCGTGGAAATGAGCAGTTCTTC. Translation: CASSLGSSRGNEQFF.

This clonotype was detected ten times or more. The CDR3: CSADRQGGGTDTQYF. In nucleotides, the CDR3 is TGCAGCGCGGACCGACAGGGAGGGGGCACAGATACGCAGTATTTT. The chain uses TRBV29-1 and TRBJ2-3; the D call may be TRBD1 or TRBD2 (7 bases each). The CDR3 totals 15 residues. CDR1 is SQVTM, CDR2 ANQGSEA, per germline. V lost 7 bases and J lost 1, with 18 bases in between.

This clonotype was detected many times. This chain links TRBV20-1 with TRBJ2-3; a possible D gene is TRBD1 (5 bases). The CDR3 contains 15 residues. Per the germline V gene, CDR1 is DFQATT and CDR2 is SNEGSKA (reference sequence). The V end lost 0 bases, the J end lost 0 bases, and 10 bases lay between the germline ends. CDR3 amino acids: CSARDRASSTDTQYF. Written as DNA, the CDR3 is TGCAGTGCTAGAGACAGGGCCTCTAGCACAGATACGCAGTATTTT.

In its sample, this clonotype was seen a few times. This chain joins TRBV20-1 and TRBJ2-7; 13 positions agree with TRBD2. The germline CDR1 and CDR2 sequences are DFQATT and SNEGSKA (reference sequence). The CDR3 length is 16 residues. V lost 6 bases to trimming and J lost 2 bases; unmatched junction nucleotides: 10. This CDR3 is CSASGLAGKPTYEQYF. The CDR3 DNA reads as TGCAGTGCCTCGGGACTAGCGGGGAAACCGACCTACGAGCAGTACTTC.

This clonotype has just a few counts. The chain combines TRBV12-3 or TRBV12-4 with TRBJ1-1; D ambiguous. Trimming left V 6 bases short and J 6 bases short, with 17 bases between. CDR3 length equals 14 residues. CDR3 protein: CASRGGLQSPEAFF. DNA of the CDR3: TGTGCCAGCAGGGGTGGATTACAGTCCCCTGAAGCTTTCTTT.

This clonotype was seen many times. The chain employs TRBV7-2 and TRBJ1-6, with unresolved D. The V end was cut by 5 bases, the J end by 5 bases, with 10 bases between. Germline CDR1 is SGHTA and CDR2 is FQGNSA. The CDR3 sequence is 14 residues long. This chain's CDR3 is CASSARWDNSPLHF. In DNA form, the CDR3 reads TGTGCCAGCAGCGCCCGGTGGGATAATTCACCCCTCCACTTT. The whole variable domain, filled in from reference TRBV7-2 and TRBJ1-6, reads GAGVSQSPSNKVTEKGKDVELRCDPISGHTALYWYRQSLGQGLEFLIYFQGNSAPDKSGLPSDRFSAERTGGSVSTLTIQRTQQEDSAVYLCASSARWDNSPLHFGNGTRLTVT.

This clonotype has only a few counts. V gene TRBV19 combines with J gene TRBJ1-6, with unresolved D. The CDR3 consists of 16 residues. The germline V and J ends were trimmed by 4 bases and 0 bases, with 10 bases remaining between them. The germline V gene has CDR1 LNHDA and CDR2 SQIVND (reference sequence). DNA of the CDR3: TGTGCCAGTAGTAACCCCCGCGGCTCCTATAATTCACCCCTCCACTTT. Amino acid sequence: CASSNPRGSYNSPLHF.

CDR3 nucleotide sequence: TGCGCCAGCAGCTGGGGGGGGGTACGTTCCGAGCAGTACTTC. Translating it yields CASSWGGVRSEQYF. The J gene is TRBJ2-7, the V gene TRBV5-1; the match to TRBD2 covers 7 bases. The CDR3 extends over 14 amino acids. J gave up 6 bases and V 3 bases, and 9 bases lay outside the gene matches. Looked up from germline, CDR1 is SGHRS and CDR2 is YFSETQ. Full variable domain (remainder filled in from reference TRBV5-1 and TRBJ2-7): KAGVTQTPRYLIKTRGQQVTLSCSPISGHRSVSWYQQTPGQGLQFLFEYFSETQRNKGNFPGRFSGRQFSNSRSEMNVSTLELGDSALYLCASSWGGVRSEQYFGPGTRLTVT.

The rearrangement links TRBV9 to TRBJ2-1; TRBD2 aligns across 7 bases. The CDR3 extends over 15 amino acids. Per the germline V gene, CDR1 is SGDLS and CDR2 is YYNGEE. J gave up 4 bases and V 4 bases, and 8 bases lay outside the gene matches. The CDR3 spells CASSPPGLTYNEQFF. DNA of the CDR3: TGTGCCAGCAGCCCACCGGGACTAACATACAATGAGCAGTTCTTC.

This clonotype was counted many times. This chain connects TRBV5-1 to TRBJ2-5; TRBD2 aligns across 8 bases. This CDR3 region has 16 residues. From germline, CDR1 is SGHRS and CDR2 YFSETQ. Germline trimming cut 0 bases from V and 1 base from J; bases unmatched to any gene: 5. Here the CDR3 DNA reads TGCGCCAGCAGCTTGGGGCCAGCGGGGGTCCAAGAGACCCAGTACTTC. It encodes CASSLGPAGVQETQYF.

This clonotype appeared a few times. The chain links TRBV5-1 to TRBJ2-3; D is unclear. The germline V gene encodes CDR1 SGHRS and CDR2 YFSETQ. This CDR3 region has 13 residues. Trimming removed 0 bases at V and 2 bases at J, with 4 bases between. CDR3 amino acids: CASSLEYTDTQYF. The DNA of the CDR3 is TGCGCCAGCAGCTTGGAATACACAGATACGCAGTATTTT.

This clonotype was observed many times. This chain joins TRBV3-1 and TRBJ1-2; 9 bases match TRBD1. V shed 4 bases and J 2 bases; nucleotides not matched to a gene: 5. Germline-derived CDR1 and CDR2 are LGHDT and YNNKEL (reference sequence). The CDR3 consists of 15 residues. The CDR3, as DNA: TGTGCCAGCAGCCCTTCCGGGACAGGGAACTATGGCTACACCTTC. The encoded protein is CASSPSGTGNYGYTF.

In this sample, this clonotype turned up many times. This chain uses TRBV7-2 with TRBJ2-7, with D maybe TRBD1 (6 bases). Germline V gene sequence: CDR1 SGHTA, CDR2 FQGNSA. The CDR3 loop spans 14 amino acids. Trimming cost V 0 bases and J 3 bases, with 9 bases left between them. Written as DNA, the CDR3 is TGTGCCAGCAGCTTAGCACAGGGCTACTACGAGCAGTACTTC. The encoded protein is CASSLAQGYYEQYF.

This clonotype came up a few times. The chain couples TRBV7-9 to TRBJ2-7; D gene uncertain. Germline assignment: CDR1 SEHNR and CDR2 FQNEAQ (reference sequence). The CDR3 is 12 residues long. V lost 1 base to trimming and J lost 3 bases, with 4 bases between them. The CDR3 region has the DNA TGTGCCAGCAGCTTAGAGGTCTACGAGCAGTACTTC. It yields the protein CASSLEVYEQYF. Complete variable domain (other parts from reference TRBV7-9 and TRBJ2-7): DTGVSQNPRHKITKRGQNVTFRCDPISEHNRLYWYRQTLGQGPEFLTYFQNEAQLEKSRLLSDRFSAERPKGSFSTLEIQRTEQGDSAMYLCASSLEVYEQYFGPGTRLTVT.

This clonotype was counted many times. This rearrangement joins TRBV5-1 to TRBJ2-7; tentatively, D is TRBD2 (5 bases). The CDR3 extends over 13 amino acids. The germline V gene encodes CDR1 SGHRS and CDR2 YFSETQ. The germline V and J ends were trimmed by 6 bases and 8 bases, with 18 bases remaining between them. CDR3 sequence: CASTSDVGEKQYF. The CDR3 DNA follows: TGCGCCAGCACCTCCGACGTCGGGGAAAAGCAGTACTTC.

The sample holds many counts of this clonotype. The CDR3 nucleotides are TGTGCCAGCAGAATGACAGGGCCCGGGGCCAACGTCCTGACTTTC. It encodes CASRMTGPGANVLTF. The rearrangement links TRBV12-3 or TRBV12-4 to TRBJ2-6; 7 bases fit TRBD1. The CDR3 is made up of 15 amino acids. The V segment lost 6 bases and the J segment 4 bases; nucleotides outside the gene matches: 6.

A few counts support this clonotype. Possible read error: a much larger clone is one base away. J is TRBJ2-3 and V is TRBV29-1; no clear D gene. The CDR3 has 11 residues. V lost 7 bases and J lost 8, with 13 bases in between. CDR1 is SQVTM and CDR2 is ANQGSEA in the germline V gene. CDR3 sequence reads: CSASKRATQYF. The CDR3 DNA sequence: TGCAGCGCCAGCAAACGGGCTACGCAGTATTTT.

At least ten counts were recorded for this clonotype. V is TRBV7-9 and J is TRBJ2-1; TRBD2 aligns across 7 bases. Per germline, CDR1 SEHNR and CDR2 FQNEAQ (reference sequence). The ends lost 5 bases at V and 6 bases at J; junction bases unmatched: 7. The CDR3 is made up of 14 amino acids. This chain's CDR3 is CASSQRTSFNEQFF. The CDR3 region has the DNA TGTGCCAGCAGCCAACGGACTAGTTTCAATGAGCAGTTCTTC.

This clonotype was seen repeatedly, ten times or more. V gene TRBV6-5 combines with J gene TRBJ1-3; D is ambiguous. V was clipped by 0 bases and J by 3 bases, with 9 bases between them. The CDR3 contains 15 residues. Per germline, CDR1 MNHEY and CDR2 SVGAGI. The CDR3 loop reads CASSYSGARGNTIYF. The DNA for the CDR3 is TGTGCCAGCAGTTACTCGGGTGCGCGTGGAAACACCATATATTTT.

This clonotype was observed many times. This chain joins TRBV5-1 and TRBJ2-2; D might be TRBD1 (6 bases). The germline V and J ends were trimmed by 4 bases and 3 bases, with 13 bases remaining between them. CDR1 SGHRS and CDR2 YFSETQ come from the germline V gene. The CDR3 consists of 15 residues. CDR3 region: CASSPQDRHTGELFF. DNA of the CDR3: TGCGCCAGCAGCCCCCAAGACAGGCACACCGGGGAGCTGTTTTTT.

Ten or more counts support this clonotype. The J gene is TRBJ2-5, the V gene TRBV10-3; possible D gene TRBD1, 6 bases. The CDR3 is 13 residues long. Germline CDR1 reads ENHRY; CDR2 reads SYGVKD. Trimming took 3 bases from V and 3 from J, leaving 8 bases between them. The DNA for the CDR3 is TGTGCCATCAGTGACCAGGGGAAAGAGACCCAGTACTTC. Its translation is CAISDQGKETQYF.

Note on this clonotype: A read error is possible here, since a much larger clone lies one base away. The V gene is TRBV12-3 or TRBV12-4, the J gene TRBJ2-1; 8 bases are shared with TRBD1. The CDR3 has 15 amino acids. This CDR3 reads CAISFIRTGNNEQFF. Written as DNA, the CDR3 is TGTGCCATCAGTTTTATTAGGACAGGGAACAATGAGCAGTTCTTC.

Details on this clonotype: A much larger clone lies one base from this, so it may be a read error. The rearrangement uses TRBV28 and TRBJ2-1; no clear D gene. Germline lookup yields CDR1 MDHEN and CDR2 SYDVKM. This CDR3 has 11 amino acids. CDR3: CASCSYKEQFF. In DNA form, the CDR3 reads TGTGCCAGCTGTAGTTACAAGGAGCAGTTCTTC.

This clonotype showed up just a few times. The chain couples TRBV5-1 to TRBJ1-2; D not resolved. CDR3 length: 12 residues. The germline CDR1 and CDR2 sequences are SGHRS and YFSETQ. The V and J ends lost 2 bases and 6 bases respectively, with 8 bases between them. CDR3 coding DNA: TGCGCCAGCAGCTTTCAGGATAATGGCTACACCTTC. It encodes CASSFQDNGYTF.